Below, one T cell receptor (beta chain) is given with its context. Germline lookup yields CDR1 MNHEY and CDR2 SVGAGI. V lost 6 bases to trimming and J lost 9 bases; unmatched junction nucleotides: 7. This CDR3 region has 13 residues. The data were taken from a study of T cell changes during pregnancy in multiple sclerosis. TCRdb's table, derived via immunoSEQ multiplex PCR, lists solely in-frame clones and lacks some. The sample comprises tens of thousands of clones, 85% to 95% of which are singletons, and around 0.89% rests with the top ten. The material was peripheral blood, obtained after pregnancy. The TCR sequence derives from a female donor with multiple sclerosis, enrolled in a pregnancy study. The V gene is TRBV6-5, the J gene TRBJ2-4; 8 bases match TRBD1. The CDR3, as DNA: TGTGCCAGCAGAACCCCAGGGGGCAGCATTCAGTACTTC. Translated: CASRTPGGSIQYF.